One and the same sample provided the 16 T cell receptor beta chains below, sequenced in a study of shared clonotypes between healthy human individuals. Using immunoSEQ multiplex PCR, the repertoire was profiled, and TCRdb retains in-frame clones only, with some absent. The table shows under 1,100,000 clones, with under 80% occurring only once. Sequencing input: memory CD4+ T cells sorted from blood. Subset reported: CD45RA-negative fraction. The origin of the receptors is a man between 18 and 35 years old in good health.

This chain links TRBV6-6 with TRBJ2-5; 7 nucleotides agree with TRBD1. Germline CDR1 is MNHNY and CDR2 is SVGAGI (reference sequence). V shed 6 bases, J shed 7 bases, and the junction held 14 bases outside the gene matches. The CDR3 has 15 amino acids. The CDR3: CASSPPGTDAATQYF. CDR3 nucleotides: TGTGCCAGCAGCCCTCCCGGGACAGACGCAGCGACCCAGTACTTC.

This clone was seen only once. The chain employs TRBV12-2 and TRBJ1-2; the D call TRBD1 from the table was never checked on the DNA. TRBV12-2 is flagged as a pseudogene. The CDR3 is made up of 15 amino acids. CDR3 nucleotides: TGTGCAAGTCGCCCAGGGGGTTGGTCGAACTATGGCTACACCTTC. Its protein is CASRPGGWSNYGYTF.

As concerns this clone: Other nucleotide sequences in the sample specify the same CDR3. The chain's CDR3 is CASSIGGVSTDTQYF. CDR3 in DNA: TGTGCCAGTAGTATCGGAGGGGTAAGCACAGATACGCAGTATTTT. The gene calls are TRBV19 and TRBJ2-3; possible D gene TRBD2, 6 bases. The germline CDR1 and CDR2 sequences are LNHDA and SQIVND (reference sequence). Trimming stripped 3 bases from V and 0 bases from J, with 10 bases between. This CDR3 is 15 amino acids long.

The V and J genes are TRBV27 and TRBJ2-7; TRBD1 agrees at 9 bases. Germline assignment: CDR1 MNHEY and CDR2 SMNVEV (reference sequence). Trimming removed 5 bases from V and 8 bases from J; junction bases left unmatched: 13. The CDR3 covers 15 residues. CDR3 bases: TGTGCCAGCAGTGATCAGGGGACAGGGAATTGGAAGCAGTACTTC. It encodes CASSDQGTGNWKQYF.

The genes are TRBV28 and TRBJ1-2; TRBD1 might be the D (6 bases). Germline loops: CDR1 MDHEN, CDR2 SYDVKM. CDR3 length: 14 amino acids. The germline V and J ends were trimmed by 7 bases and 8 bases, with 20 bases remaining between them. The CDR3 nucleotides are TGTGCCAGCAACCCGCCAGGGGCATTTCACGGCTACACCTTC. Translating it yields CASNPPGAFHGYTF.

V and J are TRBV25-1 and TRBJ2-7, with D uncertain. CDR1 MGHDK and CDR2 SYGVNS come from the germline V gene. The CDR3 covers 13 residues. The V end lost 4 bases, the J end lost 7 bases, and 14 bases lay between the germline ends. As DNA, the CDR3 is TGTGCCAGCAGTGGACCAGGCCCCCGAGAGCAGTACTTC. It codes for CASSGPGPREQYF.

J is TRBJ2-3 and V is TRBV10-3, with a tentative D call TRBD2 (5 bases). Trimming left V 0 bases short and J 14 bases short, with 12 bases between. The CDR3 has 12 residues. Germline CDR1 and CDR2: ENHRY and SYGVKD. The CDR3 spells CAISESGDEAYF. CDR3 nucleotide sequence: TGTGCCATCAGTGAGTCGGGAGATGAGGCGTATTTT.

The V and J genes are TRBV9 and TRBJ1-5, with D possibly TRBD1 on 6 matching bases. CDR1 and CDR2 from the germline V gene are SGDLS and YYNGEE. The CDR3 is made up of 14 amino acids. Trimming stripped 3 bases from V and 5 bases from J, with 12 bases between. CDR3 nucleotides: TGTGCCAGCAGCGGGGGGCTTATAGATCAGCCCCAGCATTTT. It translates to CASSGGLIDQPQHF.

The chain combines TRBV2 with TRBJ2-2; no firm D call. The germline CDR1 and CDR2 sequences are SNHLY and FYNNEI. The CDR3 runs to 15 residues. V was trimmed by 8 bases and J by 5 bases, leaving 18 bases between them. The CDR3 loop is CASAEDPALTGELFF. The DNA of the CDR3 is TGTGCCAGCGCCGAGGACCCAGCTCTAACCGGGGAGCTGTTTTTT.

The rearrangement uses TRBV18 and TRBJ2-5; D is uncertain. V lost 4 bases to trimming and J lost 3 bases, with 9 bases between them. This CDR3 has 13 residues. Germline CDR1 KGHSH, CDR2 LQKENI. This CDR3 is CASSQNSEETQYF. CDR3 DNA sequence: TGTGCCAGCTCACAAAACTCGGAAGAGACCCAGTACTTC.

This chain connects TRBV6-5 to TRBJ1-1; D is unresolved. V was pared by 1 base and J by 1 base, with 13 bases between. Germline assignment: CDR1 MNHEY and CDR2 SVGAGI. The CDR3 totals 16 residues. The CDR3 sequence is CASSYLGLRENTEAFF. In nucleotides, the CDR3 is TGTGCCAGCAGTTACTTGGGCCTTCGGGAGAACACTGAAGCTTTCTTT.

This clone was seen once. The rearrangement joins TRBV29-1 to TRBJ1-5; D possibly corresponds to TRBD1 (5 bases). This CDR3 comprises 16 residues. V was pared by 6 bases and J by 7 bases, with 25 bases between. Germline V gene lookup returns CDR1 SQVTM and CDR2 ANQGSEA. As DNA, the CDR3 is TGCAGCGTCGACGCCCTTTCGGGGGTATTCGGGCAGCCCCAGCATTTT. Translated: CSVDALSGVFGQPQHF. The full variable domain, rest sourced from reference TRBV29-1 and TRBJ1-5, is SAVISQKPSRDICQRGTSLTIQCQVDSQVTMMFWYRQQPGQSLTLIATANQGSEATYESGFVIDKFPISRPNLTFSTLTVSNMSPEDSSIYLCSVDALSGVFGQPQHFGDGTRLSIL.

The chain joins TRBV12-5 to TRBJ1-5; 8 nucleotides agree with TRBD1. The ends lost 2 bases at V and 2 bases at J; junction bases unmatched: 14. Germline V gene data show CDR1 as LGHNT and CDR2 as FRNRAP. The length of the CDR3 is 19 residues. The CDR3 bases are TGTGCTAGTGGTTTGACCCGGGACAGGTCTCTTGGCGGCAATCAGCCCCAGCATTTT. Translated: CASGLTRDRSLGGNQPQHF.

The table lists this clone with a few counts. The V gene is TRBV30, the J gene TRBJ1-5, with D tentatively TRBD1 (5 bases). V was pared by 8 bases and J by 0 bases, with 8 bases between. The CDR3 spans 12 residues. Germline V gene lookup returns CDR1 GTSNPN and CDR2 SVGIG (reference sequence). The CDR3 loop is CAERGSNQPQHF. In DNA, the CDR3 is TGTGCCGAGAGGGGTAGCAATCAGCCCCAGCATTTT.

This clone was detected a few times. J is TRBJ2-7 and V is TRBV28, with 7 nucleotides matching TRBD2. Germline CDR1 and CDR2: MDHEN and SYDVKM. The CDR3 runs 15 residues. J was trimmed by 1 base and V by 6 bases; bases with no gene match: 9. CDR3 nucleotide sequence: TGTGCCAGCAGGGGCGGTGGGGGGGTTTCCTACGAGCAGTACTTC. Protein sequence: CASRGGGGVSYEQYF. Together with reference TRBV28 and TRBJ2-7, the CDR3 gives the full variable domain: DVKVTQSSRYLVKRTGEKVFLECVQDMDHENMFWYRQDPGLGLRLIYFSYDVKMKEKGDIPEGYSVSREKKERFSLILESASTNQTSMYLCASRGGGGVSYEQYFGPGTRLTVT.

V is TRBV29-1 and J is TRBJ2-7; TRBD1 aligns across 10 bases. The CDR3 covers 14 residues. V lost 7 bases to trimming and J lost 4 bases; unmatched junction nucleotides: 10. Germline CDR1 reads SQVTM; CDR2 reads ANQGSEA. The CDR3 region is CSARDRGTTYEQYF. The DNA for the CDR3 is TGCAGCGCCCGGGACAGGGGTACGACGTACGAGCAGTACTTC.